This T cell receptor beta chain appears in the sequencing data of a study of metastatic and nonmetastatic thyroid tumors. Every patient underwent thyroid surgery untreated. TCRdb recomputed clones from the PCR reads via MiXCR. The data hold tens of thousands of clones, with roughly a sixth observed a single time. This clone was seen many times. The same CDR3 arises from other DNA sequences in this sample as well. The sequencing input was blood. This sequence originates from a male donor with papillary thyroid cancer or a benign thyroid nodule (not recorded which). Some clones in this sample may be carry-over from other donors' samples.

The CDR3 spells CATSQGSYEQYF. As DNA, the CDR3 is TGTGCCACCAGTCAGGGTTCCTACGAGCAGTACTTC. The chain couples TRBV24-1 to TRBJ2-7; tentative D call: TRBD1 (5 bases). The V end was cut by 6 bases, the J end by 1 base, with 6 bases between. CDR1 is KGHDR and CDR2 is SFDVKD in the germline V gene. This CDR3 comprises 12 residues.